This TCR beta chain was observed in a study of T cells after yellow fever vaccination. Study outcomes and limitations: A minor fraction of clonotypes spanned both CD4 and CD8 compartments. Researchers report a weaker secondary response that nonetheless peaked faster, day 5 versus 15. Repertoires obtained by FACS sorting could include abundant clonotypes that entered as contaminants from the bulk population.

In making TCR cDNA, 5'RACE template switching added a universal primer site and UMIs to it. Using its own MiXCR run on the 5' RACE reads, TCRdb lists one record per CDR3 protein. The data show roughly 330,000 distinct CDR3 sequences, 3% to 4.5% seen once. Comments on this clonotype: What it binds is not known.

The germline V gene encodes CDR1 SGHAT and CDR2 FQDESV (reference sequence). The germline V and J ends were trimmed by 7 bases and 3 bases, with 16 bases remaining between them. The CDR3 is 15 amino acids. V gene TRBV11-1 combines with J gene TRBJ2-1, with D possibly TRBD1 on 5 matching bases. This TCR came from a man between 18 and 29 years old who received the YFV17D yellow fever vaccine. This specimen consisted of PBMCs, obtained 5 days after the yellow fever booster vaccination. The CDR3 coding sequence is TGTGCCAGCACCTTTTCGACAGACCTCTACAATGAGCAGTTCTTC. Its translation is CASTFSTDLYNEQFF.